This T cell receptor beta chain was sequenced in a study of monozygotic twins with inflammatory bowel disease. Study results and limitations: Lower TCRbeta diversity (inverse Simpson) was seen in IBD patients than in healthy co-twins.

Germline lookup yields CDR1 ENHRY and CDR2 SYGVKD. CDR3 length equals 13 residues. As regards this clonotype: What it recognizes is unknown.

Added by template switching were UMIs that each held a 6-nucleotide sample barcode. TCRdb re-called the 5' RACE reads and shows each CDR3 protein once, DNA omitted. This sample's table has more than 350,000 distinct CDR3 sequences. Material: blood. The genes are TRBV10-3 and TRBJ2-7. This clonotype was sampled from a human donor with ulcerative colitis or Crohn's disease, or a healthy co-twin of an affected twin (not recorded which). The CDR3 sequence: CAIRAGTVYEQYF.